The entry that follows covers one TCR beta chain sequence. Antigen: not known. The data originate from a study of shared clonotypes between healthy human individuals. The study, taken as a whole, reports: Richness estimates generally favored naive over memory subsets.

In replicate PCRs of sorted subsets, about 200 ng DNA, approximately 32,000 T cell genomes, was used. Libraries were prepared by immunoSEQ multiplex PCR; TCRdb keeps only in-frame clonotypes and omits some of them. This table has about 1.1 million clones, around three quarters appearing once. Specimen: memory CD4+ T cells from PBMCs. Subset reported: CD45RA-negative fraction. This clonotype was obtained from a man between 18 and 35 years old in good health. Some clones in this sample may be carry-over from other donors' samples.

CDR3 region: CASSPRRTGRNIQYF. CDR3 sequence (DNA): TGTGCCAGCAGTCCCAGGAGGACAGGGAGAAACATTCAGTACTTC. This chain joins TRBV27 and TRBJ2-4; 8 bases match TRBD1. CDR1 MNHEY and CDR2 SMNVEV come from the germline V gene (reference sequence). Germline trimming cut 5 bases from V and 6 bases from J; bases unmatched to any gene: 9. The CDR3 spans 15 residues.